Given below is one TCR beta chain in context. This sample stems from a study of shared clonotypes between healthy human individuals. CDR1 is SGHRS, CDR2 YFSETQ, per germline. The CDR3 is 15 amino acids. Trimming shortened V by 0 bases and J by 3 bases, and 13 bases separated the two germline ends. The method was immunoSEQ multiplex PCR; TCRdb's version includes in-frame clones alone and lacks a portion of them. The sample contains 2 million to 2.5 million clones, 90% to 96% of which appear only once. The chain employs TRBV5-1 and TRBJ2-7, with TRBD2 as a possible D gene (6 bases). Specimen: naive CD4+ T cells sorted from blood. The subset is: CD45RA+ positively selected. The sequence derives from a man aged 18 to 29 in good health. CDR3 protein: CASSLAVGGNYEQYF. The CDR3 region has the DNA TGCGCCAGCAGCTTGGCGGTGGGAGGAAACTACGAGCAGTACTTC.